The 13 T cell receptor beta chains below all came from one sample that was sequenced in a study of neurological immune-mediated disorders. Time point indicated: longitudinal time-point 2. TCRdb reprocessed the 5' RACE reads with MiXCR, giving one entry per CDR3 protein. The repertoire consists of 84,000 or so distinct CDR3 sequences, with less than 15% occurring once and the leading ten covering approximately 5%. The specimen was PBMCs. The receptors here all came from a female donor with HTLV-1-associated myelopathy (HAM/TSP).

This clonotype was detected ten times or more. This CDR3 reads CASSRDSPLLYGYTF. The CDR3 DNA follows: TGTGCCAGCAGTCGGGACAGCCCACTCCTCTATGGCTACACCTTC. V usage is TRBV2 and J usage is TRBJ1-2, with TRBD1 matching 7 bases. The V gene end was trimmed by 5 bases and the J gene end by 4 bases; junction bases not matched to a gene: 10. Germline loops: CDR1 SNHLY, CDR2 FYNNEI. This CDR3 is built from 15 residues.

In this sample, this clonotype turned up a few times. CDR3 DNA: TGCAGCGCCGGACAGGCTAACTATGGCTACACCTTC. Protein sequence: CSAGQANYGYTF. The V and J genes are TRBV29-1 and TRBJ1-2; 7 bases align to TRBD1. J lost 0 bases, V lost 7 bases, and 2 bases had no gene match. Germline V CDR1 and CDR2: SQVTM, ANQGSEA. CDR3 length equals 12 residues.

The rearrangement uses TRBV7-2 and TRBJ2-7; D not resolved. Deletions cut 7 bases from V and 5 bases from J, with 18 bases between. Per germline, CDR1 SGHTA and CDR2 FQGNSA. The CDR3 has 14 residues. The DNA of the CDR3 is TGTGCCAGCATCGTCTATAAATCCACCCACGAGCAGTACTTC. Amino acid sequence: CASIVYKSTHEQYF.

In its sample, this clonotype was seen many times. The chain combines TRBV9 with TRBJ1-1; the D gene is possibly TRBD1 (6 bases). The CDR3 runs 15 residues. Germline lookup yields CDR1 SGDLS and CDR2 YYNGEE. V was trimmed by 4 bases and J by 1 base, leaving 14 bases between them. For the CDR3, the DNA is TGTGCCAGCAGCCTCCAAGGAGGGGGGAACACTGAAGCTTTCTTT. This encodes CASSLQGGGNTEAFF.

In regard to this clonotype: A much larger clone differs by one base, so this may be a read error. This sequence joins TRBV5-1 and TRBJ2-5; perhaps D is TRBD1 or TRBD2 (5 bases each). The V gene lost 5 bases and the J gene lost 9 bases, with 20 bases spanning the gap. Per germline, CDR1 SGHRS and CDR2 YFSETQ. CDR3 length: 14 residues. As DNA, the CDR3 is TGCGCCAGCAGTTTTCCCGGGACGTCGGAGGCCCAGTACTTC. Translation: CASSFPGTSEAQYF.

The V and J genes are TRBV12-3 or TRBV12-4 and TRBJ2-2, with 7 bases fitting TRBD1. With V trimmed by 3 bases and J by 7 bases, 8 bases remained unmatched. CDR3 length: 15 amino acids. As DNA, the CDR3 is TGTGCCAGCAGTTTTCCCGACAGGGTGAACGGGGAGCTGTTTTTT. Translating it yields CASSFPDRVNGELFF.

Many counts were recorded for this clonotype. CDR3 nucleotides: TGTGCCAGCAGGGCGACAGGGGTTCTCTACGAGCAGTACTTC. Residues: CASRATGVLYEQYF. The J gene is TRBJ2-7, the V gene TRBV28; 8 bases match TRBD1. CDR1 and CDR2 from the germline V gene are MDHEN and SYDVKM. The CDR3 is 14 amino acids. With 6 bases clipped from V and 3 bases from J, the junction kept 7 bases outside the gene matches.

This clonotype was seen ten or more times. The chain has TRBV5-1 and TRBJ2-1, with TRBD2 matching over 14 bases. Trimming removed 4 bases from V and 6 bases from J; junction bases left unmatched: 9. The CDR3 extends over 17 amino acids. Germline V gene data show CDR1 as SGHRS and CDR2 as YFSETQ. The CDR3: CASSERTSGGRTNEQFF. CDR3 nucleotide sequence: TGCGCCAGCAGCGAACGGACTAGCGGGGGGCGCACCAATGAGCAGTTCTTC.

The sample holds many counts of this clonotype. The CDR3: CASTHGLAGGPRAADTQYF. The CDR3 nucleotides read TGTGCCAGCACCCACGGCCTAGCGGGGGGGCCGAGGGCGGCAGATACGCAGTATTTT. This chain connects TRBV7-2 to TRBJ2-3, with 12 bases lining up with TRBD2. Germline V gene data show CDR1 as SGHTA and CDR2 as FQGNSA. V shed 7 bases and J 4 bases; nucleotides not matched to a gene: 18. The CDR3 has 19 amino acids.

This clonotype was found a few times. One base away lies a much larger clone, so this may be a sequencing read error. The V and J genes are TRBV15 and TRBJ2-7; no reliable D call. From germline, CDR1 is LNHNV and CDR2 YYDKDF (reference sequence). There are 16 residues in the CDR3. CDR3 residues: CATNRDQRSSIYEQYF. The CDR3 nucleotides are TGTGCTACCAACAGAGATCAGCGATCAAGTATTTACGAGCAGTACTTC.

The rearrangement uses TRBV7-2 and TRBJ2-7; D may be TRBD1 or TRBD2 (6 bases each). V lost 6 bases and J 2 bases, leaving 17 bases between the germline ends. Germline values: CDR1 SGHTA, CDR2 FQGNSA. This CDR3 spans 15 amino acids. The CDR3 loop is CASSLSRGLPYEQYF. The CDR3 nucleotides are TGTGCCAGCAGTCTTAGTCGGGGGCTACCCTACGAGCAGTACTTC.

As for this clonotype: A much larger clone lies a single base off, so this may be a read error. This chain connects TRBV5-1 to TRBJ2-5; D unclear. This CDR3 has 12 amino acids. Germline V gives CDR1 SGHRS, CDR2 YFSETQ. The chain's CDR3 is CTSSLGQETQYF. The CDR3, as DNA: TGCACCAGCAGCTTGGGTCAAGAGACCCAGTACTTC.

The table lists this clonotype with many counts. The genes are TRBV6-5 and TRBJ2-2, with 10 bases identical to TRBD1. V trimming: 5 bases; J trimming: 6 bases; junction bases outside the gene matches: 6. This CDR3 spans 15 amino acids. Germline V gene data show CDR1 as MNHEY and CDR2 as SVGAGI. The CDR3 region has the DNA TGTGCCAGCAGTCGGGACAGGGGAATGGCCGGGGAGCTGTTTTTT. As protein: CASSRDRGMAGELFF.